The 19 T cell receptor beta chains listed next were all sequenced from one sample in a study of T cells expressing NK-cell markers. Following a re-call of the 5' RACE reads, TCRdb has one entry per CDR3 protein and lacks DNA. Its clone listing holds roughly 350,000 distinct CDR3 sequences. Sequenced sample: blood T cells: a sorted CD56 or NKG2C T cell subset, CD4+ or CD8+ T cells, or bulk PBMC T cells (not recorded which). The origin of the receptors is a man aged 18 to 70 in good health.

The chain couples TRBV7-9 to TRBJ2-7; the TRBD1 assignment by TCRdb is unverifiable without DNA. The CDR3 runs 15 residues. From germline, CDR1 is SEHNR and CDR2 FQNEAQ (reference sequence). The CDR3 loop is CASSRTQQVSYEQYF. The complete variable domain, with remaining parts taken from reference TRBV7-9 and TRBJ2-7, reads DTGVSQNPRHKITKRGQNVTFRCDPISEHNRLYWYRQTLGQGPEFLTYFQNEAQLEKSRLLSDRFSAERPKGSFSTLEIQRTEQGDSAMYLCASSRTQQVSYEQYFGPGTRLTVT.

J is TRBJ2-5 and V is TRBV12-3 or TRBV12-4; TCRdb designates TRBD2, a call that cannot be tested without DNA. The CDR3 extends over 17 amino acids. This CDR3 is CASSFRLAGGRRETQYF.

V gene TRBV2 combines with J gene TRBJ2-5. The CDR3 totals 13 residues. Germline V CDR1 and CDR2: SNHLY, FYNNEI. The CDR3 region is CASTLRWVETQYF.

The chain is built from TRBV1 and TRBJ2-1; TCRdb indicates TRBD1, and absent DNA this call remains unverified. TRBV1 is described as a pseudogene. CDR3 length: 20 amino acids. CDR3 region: CTSSQVRLQGVVFPNNEQFF.

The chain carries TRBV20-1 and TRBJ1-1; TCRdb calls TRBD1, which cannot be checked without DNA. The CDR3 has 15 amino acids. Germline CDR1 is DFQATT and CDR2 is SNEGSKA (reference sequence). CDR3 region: CSARAKGGRVTEAFF.

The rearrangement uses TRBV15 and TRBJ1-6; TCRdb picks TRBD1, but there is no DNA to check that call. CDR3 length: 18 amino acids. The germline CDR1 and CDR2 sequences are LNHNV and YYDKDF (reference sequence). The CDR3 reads CATSRDNDRGIRGSPLHF. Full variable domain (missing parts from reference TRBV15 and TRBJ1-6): DAMVIQNPRYQVTQFGKPVTLSCSQTLNHNVMYWYQQKSSQAPKLLFHYYDKDFNNEADTPDNFQSRRPNTSFCFLDIRSPGLGDTAMYLCATSRDNDRGIRGSPLHFGNGTRLTVT.

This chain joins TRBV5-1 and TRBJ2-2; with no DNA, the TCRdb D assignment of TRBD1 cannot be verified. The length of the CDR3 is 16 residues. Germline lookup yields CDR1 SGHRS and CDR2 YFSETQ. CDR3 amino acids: CASSDHSGGGTGELFF.

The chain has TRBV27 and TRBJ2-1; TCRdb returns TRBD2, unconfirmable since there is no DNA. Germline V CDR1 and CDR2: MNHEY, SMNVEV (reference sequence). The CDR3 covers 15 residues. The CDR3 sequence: CASSRTRHPPNEQFF.

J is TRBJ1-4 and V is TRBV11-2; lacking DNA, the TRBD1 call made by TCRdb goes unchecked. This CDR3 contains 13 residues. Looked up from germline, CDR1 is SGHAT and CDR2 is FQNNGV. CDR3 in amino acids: CASSLEPWNRLFF. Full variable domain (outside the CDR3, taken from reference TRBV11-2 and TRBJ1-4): EAGVAQSPRYKIIEKRQSVAFWCNPISGHATLYWYQQILGQGPKLLIQFQNNGVVDDSQLPKDRFSAERLKGVDSTLKIQPAKLEDSAVYLCASSLEPWNRLFFGSGTQLSVL.

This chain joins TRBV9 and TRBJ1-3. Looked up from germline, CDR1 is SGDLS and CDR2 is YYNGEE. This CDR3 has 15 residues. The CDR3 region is CASSPISGGGNTIYF.

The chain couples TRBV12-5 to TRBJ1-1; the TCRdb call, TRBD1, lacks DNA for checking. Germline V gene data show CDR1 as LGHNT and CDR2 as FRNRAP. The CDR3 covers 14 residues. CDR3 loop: CASGGTGGNTEAFF.

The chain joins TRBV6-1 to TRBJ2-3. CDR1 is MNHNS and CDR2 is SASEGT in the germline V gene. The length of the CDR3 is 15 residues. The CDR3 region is CASRSLGASTDTQYF.

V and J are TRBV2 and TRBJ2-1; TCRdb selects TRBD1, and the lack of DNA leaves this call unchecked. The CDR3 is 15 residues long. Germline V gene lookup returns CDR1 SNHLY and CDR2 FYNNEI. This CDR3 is CASSELGRGPNEQFF.

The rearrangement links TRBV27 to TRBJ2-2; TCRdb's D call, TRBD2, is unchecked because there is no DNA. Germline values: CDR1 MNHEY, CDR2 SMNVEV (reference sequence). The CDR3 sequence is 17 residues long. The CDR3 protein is CASSHGTSGGPTGELFF.

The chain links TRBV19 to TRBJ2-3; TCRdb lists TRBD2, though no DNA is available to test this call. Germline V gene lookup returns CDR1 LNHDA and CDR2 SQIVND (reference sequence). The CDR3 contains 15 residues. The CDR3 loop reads CASSTGLAGTDTQYF. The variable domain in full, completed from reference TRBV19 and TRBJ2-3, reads DGGITQSPKYLFRKEGQNVTLSCEQNLNHDAMYWYRQDPGQGLRLIYYSQIVNDFQKGDIAEGYSVSREKKESFPLTVTSAQKNPTAFYLCASSTGLAGTDTQYFGPGTRLTVL.

CDR3 loop: CASRDRGEQPQHF. This chain joins TRBV2 and TRBJ1-5; TCRdb returns TRBD1, unconfirmable since there is no DNA. This CDR3 has 13 residues. Germline loops: CDR1 SNHLY, CDR2 FYNNEI.

The CDR3 loop reads CASSTRGGARGDTQYF. The rearrangement uses TRBV7-2 and TRBJ2-3; TCRdb's D call of TRBD1 is untestable without DNA. Germline assignment: CDR1 SGHTA and CDR2 FQGNSA. This CDR3 is built from 16 residues.

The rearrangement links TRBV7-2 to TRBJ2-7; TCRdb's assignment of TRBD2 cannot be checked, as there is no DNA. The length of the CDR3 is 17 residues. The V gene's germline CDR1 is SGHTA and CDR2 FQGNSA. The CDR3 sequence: CASSPRSTSGAIYEQYF. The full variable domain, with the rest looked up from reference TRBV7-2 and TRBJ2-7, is GAGVSQSPSNKVTEKGKDVELRCDPISGHTALYWYRQSLGQGLEFLIYFQGNSAPDKSGLPSDRFSAERTGGSVSTLTIQRTQQEDSAVYLCASSPRSTSGAIYEQYFGPGTRLTVT.

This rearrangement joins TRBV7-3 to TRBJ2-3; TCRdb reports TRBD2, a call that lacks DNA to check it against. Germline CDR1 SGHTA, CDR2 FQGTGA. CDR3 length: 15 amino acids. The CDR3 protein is CASSLTSGRTDTQYF. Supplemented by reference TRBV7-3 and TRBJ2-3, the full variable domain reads GAGVSQTPSNKVTEKGKYVELRCDPISGHTALYWYRQSLGQGPEFLIYFQGTGAADDSGLPNDRFFAVRPEGSVSTLKIQRTERGDSAVYLCASSLTSGRTDTQYFGPGTRLTVL.